The source of this T cell receptor (beta chain) is a study of OX40 agonist ivuxolimab in advanced cancers. Study-wide context: Under the entry rules, prior anti-PD-1, anti-PD-L1 or anti-CTLA-4 therapy was allowed, and less than 50% had some.

Produced via immunoSEQ multiplex PCR; TCRdb's table is partial and in-frame only. The repertoire holds about 54,000 clones, around 89% seen once, with about 1.4% in the top ten. Study-level points and caveats: Also showing low normalized T-cell clonal expansion were some of the nonresponders. The mean number of expanded clones was higher in CD8+ T cells than in CD4+.

A note on this clone: The antigen is not known.

V was clipped by 5 bases and J by 0 bases, with 11 bases between them. This CDR3 spans 14 amino acids. Per germline, CDR1 LNHDA and CDR2 SQIVND (reference sequence). People who had autoimmune disease history or systemic immunosuppression were excluded. The gene calls are TRBV19 and TRBJ2-7, with D tentatively TRBD1 (6 bases). The source material was CD4+ or CD8+ T cells sorted from blood, sampled in a trial of the OX40 agonist ivuxolimab. This TCR derives from an adult with an advanced solid tumor such as melanoma, head and neck, liver or kidney cancer. The CDR3 loop is CASSPTGSSYEQYF. DNA of the CDR3: TGTGCCAGTAGTCCTACAGGGTCCTCCTACGAGCAGTACTTC.